This T cell receptor (beta chain) was recorded in a study of blood T cell repertoires in COVID-19. For the study at large: COVID-19 samples, acute and convalescent, were from the United States, Italy and Spain. The cDNA or gDNA used as material had been derived from T cells, B-cell-depleted T cells, or PBMCs.

In the original workflow: Amplified reference gene primers provided the basis for estimating nucleated cell counts. Clones were read by immunoSEQ multiplex PCR, and TCRdb kept only the in-frame ones, dropping some. That table is the source of V, J and clone size, and D and trimming were worked out from the DNA. The sample shows about 130,000 clones, 87% of them seen only once. Sequenced sample: peripheral blood. The receptor comes from a woman between 55 and 75 years old with acute or convalescent COVID-19.

CDR3: CASAPGLAGVVSQETQYF. The CDR3 DNA reads as TGCGCCAGCGCCCCGGGACTAGCGGGAGTAGTAAGCCAAGAGACCCAGTACTTC. The gene calls are TRBV5-1 and TRBJ2-5, with TRBD2 identical over 14 bases. The trim removed 7 bases at V and 1 base at J, leaving 12 bases unmatched. This CDR3 has 18 residues. In germline, CDR1 is SGHRS, CDR2 YFSETQ.